Listed here is a single T cell receptor (beta chain). These data originate in a study of blood T cell repertoires in COVID-19. Study summary: Donors in the United States, Italy and Spain gave samples during acute or convalescent COVID-19. The cDNA or gDNA used as material had been derived from T cells, B-cell-depleted T cells, or PBMCs.

The CDR3 consists of 18 residues. Trimming left V 3 bases short and J 0 bases short, with 20 bases between. Per germline, CDR1 MDHEN and CDR2 SYDVKM. Study processing details: Reference gene primer amplification yielded estimated nucleated cell counts. Clones were read by immunoSEQ multiplex PCR, and TCRdb kept only the in-frame ones, dropping some. D and trimming were read from the DNA, whereas the V and J calls and clone size are those reported in that table. The repertoire has 150,000 or so clones, more than 70% of them found once; the top ten carry approximately 10%. Specimen: peripheral blood. The clonotype comes from a man aged 50 to 60 with acute or convalescent COVID-19. The gene calls are TRBV28 and TRBJ1-1; D is perhaps TRBD1 (5 bases). The CDR3 nucleotides read TGTGCCAGCAGTTTCTTTCCAGGGTGGAGCAACATGAACACTGAAGCTTTCTTT. Translating it yields CASSFFPGWSNMNTEAFF.